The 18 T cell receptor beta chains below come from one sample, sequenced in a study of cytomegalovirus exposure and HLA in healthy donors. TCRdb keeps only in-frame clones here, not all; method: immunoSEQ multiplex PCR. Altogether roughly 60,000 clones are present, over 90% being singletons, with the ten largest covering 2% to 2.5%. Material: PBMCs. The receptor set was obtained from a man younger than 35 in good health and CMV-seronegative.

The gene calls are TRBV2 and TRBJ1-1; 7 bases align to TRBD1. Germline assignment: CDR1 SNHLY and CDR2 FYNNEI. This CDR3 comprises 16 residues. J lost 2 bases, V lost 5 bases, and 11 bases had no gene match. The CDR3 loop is CASSIRWDSINTEAFF. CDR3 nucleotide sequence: TGTGCCAGCAGTATCCGCTGGGACAGTATAAACACTGAAGCTTTCTTT.

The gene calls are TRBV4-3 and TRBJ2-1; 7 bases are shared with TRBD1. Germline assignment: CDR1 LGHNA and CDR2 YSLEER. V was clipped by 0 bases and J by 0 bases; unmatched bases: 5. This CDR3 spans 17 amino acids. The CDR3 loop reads CASSQDGDSFSYNEQFF. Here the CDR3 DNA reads TGCGCCAGCAGCCAAGACGGGGACAGTTTCTCCTACAATGAGCAGTTCTTC.

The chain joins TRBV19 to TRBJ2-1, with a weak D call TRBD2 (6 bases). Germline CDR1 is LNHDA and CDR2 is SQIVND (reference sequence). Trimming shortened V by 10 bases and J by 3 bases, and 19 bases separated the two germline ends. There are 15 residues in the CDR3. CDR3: CATKTAGRDYNEQFF. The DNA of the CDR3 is TGTGCCACCAAGACCGCGGGAAGAGACTACAATGAGCAGTTCTTC.

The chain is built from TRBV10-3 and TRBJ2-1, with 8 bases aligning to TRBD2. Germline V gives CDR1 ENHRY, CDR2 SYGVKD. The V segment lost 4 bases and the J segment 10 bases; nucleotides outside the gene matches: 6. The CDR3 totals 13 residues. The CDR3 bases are TGTGCCATCAGTGTGGGGACTAGTGACGAGCAGTTCTTC. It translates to CAISVGTSDEQFF.

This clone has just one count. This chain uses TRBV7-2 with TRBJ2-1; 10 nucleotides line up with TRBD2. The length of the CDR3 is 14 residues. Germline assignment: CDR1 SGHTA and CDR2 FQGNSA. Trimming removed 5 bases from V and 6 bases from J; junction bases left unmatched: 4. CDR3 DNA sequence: TGTGCCAGCAGCCCTAGCGGGAGTGTCAATGAGCAGTTCTTC. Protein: CASSPSGSVNEQFF. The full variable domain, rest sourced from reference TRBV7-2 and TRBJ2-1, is GAGVSQSPSNKVTEKGKDVELRCDPISGHTALYWYRQSLGQGLEFLIYFQGNSAPDKSGLPSDRFSAERTGGSVSTLTIQRTQQEDSAVYLCASSPSGSVNEQFFGPGTRLTVL.

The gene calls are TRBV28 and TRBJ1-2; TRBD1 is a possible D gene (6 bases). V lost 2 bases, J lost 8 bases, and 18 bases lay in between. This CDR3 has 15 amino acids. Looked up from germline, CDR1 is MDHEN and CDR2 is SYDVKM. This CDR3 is CASSLDGIKRGGYTF. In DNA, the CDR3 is TGTGCCAGCAGTTTAGACGGAATTAAAAGGGGGGGCTACACCTTC.

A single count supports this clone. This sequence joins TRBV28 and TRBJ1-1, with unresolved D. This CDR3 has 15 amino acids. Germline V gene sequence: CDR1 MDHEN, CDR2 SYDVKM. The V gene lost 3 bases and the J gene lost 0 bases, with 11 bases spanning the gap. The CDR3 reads CASSFPGTLNTEAFF. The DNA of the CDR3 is TGTGCCAGCAGTTTCCCAGGCACCTTGAACACTGAAGCTTTCTTT.

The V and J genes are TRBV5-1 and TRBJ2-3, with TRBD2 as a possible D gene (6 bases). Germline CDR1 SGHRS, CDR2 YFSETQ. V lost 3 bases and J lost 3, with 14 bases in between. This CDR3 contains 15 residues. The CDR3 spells CASSWGVGGTDTQYF. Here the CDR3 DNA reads TGCGCCAGCAGCTGGGGAGTGGGGGGAACAGATACGCAGTATTTT.

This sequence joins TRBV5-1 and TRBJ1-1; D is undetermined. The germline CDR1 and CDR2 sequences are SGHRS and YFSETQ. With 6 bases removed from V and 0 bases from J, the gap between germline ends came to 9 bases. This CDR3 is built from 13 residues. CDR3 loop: CASTRDVNTEAFF. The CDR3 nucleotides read TGCGCCAGCACGCGGGATGTGAACACTGAAGCTTTCTTT.

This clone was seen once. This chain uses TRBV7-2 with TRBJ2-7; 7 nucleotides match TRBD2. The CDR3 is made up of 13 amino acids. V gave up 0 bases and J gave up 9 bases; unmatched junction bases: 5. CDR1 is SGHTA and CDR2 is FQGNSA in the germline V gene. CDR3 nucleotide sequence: TGTGCCAGCAGCTTAGCGGGAGGGCCGGTGCAGTACTTC. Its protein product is CASSLAGGPVQYF.

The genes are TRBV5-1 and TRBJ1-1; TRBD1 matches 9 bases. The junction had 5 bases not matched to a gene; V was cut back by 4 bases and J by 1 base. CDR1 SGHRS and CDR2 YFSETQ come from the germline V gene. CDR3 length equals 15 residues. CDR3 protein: CASSRGQGSNTEAFF. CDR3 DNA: TGCGCCAGCAGCCGGGGACAGGGTTCGAACACTGAAGCTTTCTTT.

The CDR3 coding sequence is TGTGCCAGCAGCCTACGGACGATAGCGGGAGTGTCCTACAATGAGCAGTTCTTC. Protein: CASSLRTIAGVSYNEQFF. This chain joins TRBV4-2 and TRBJ2-1; 9 nucleotides agree with TRBD2. Germline V gene lookup returns CDR1 LGHNA and CDR2 YNFKEQ. J was trimmed by 1 base and V by 4 bases; bases with no gene match: 11. This CDR3 is 18 amino acids long.

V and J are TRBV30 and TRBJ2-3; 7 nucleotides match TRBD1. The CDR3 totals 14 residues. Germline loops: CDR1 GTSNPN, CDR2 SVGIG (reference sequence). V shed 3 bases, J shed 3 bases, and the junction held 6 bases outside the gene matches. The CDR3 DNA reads TGTGCCTGGAGAAGAGGGGGCCGAACAGATACGCAGTATTTT. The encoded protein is CAWRRGGRTDTQYF. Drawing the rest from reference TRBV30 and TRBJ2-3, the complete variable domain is SQTIHQWPATLVQPVGSPLSLECTVEGTSNPNLYWYRQAAGRGLQLLFYSVGIGQISSEVPQNLSASRPQDRQFILSSKKLLLSDSGFYLCAWRRGGRTDTQYFGPGTRLTVL.

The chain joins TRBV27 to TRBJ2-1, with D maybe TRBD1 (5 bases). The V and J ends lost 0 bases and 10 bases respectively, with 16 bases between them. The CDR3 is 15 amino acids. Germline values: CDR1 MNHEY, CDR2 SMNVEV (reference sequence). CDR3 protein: CASSLSPRVLWEQFF. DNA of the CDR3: TGTGCCAGCAGTTTATCGCCCAGGGTCTTATGGGAGCAGTTCTTC.

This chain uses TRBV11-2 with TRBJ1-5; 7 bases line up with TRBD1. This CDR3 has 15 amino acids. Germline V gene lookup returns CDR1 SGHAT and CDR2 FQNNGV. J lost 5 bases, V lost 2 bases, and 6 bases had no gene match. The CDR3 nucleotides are TGTGCCAGCAGCTTACAGGGGGAAGTACATCAGCCCCAGCATTTT. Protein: CASSLQGEVHQPQHF.

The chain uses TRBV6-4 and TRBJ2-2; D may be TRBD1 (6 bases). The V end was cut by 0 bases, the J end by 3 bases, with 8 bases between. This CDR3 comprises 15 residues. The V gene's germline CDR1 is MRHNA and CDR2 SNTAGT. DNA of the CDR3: TGTGCCAGCAGTGACTCTCACAGGGACACCGGGGAGCTGTTTTTT. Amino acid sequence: CASSDSHRDTGELFF.

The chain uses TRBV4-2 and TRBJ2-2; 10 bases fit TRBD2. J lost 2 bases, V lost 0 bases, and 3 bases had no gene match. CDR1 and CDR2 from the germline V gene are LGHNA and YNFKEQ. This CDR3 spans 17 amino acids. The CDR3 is CASSQDRTSGNTGELFF. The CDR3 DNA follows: TGTGCCAGCAGCCAAGATCGGACTAGCGGCAACACCGGGGAGCTGTTTTTT.

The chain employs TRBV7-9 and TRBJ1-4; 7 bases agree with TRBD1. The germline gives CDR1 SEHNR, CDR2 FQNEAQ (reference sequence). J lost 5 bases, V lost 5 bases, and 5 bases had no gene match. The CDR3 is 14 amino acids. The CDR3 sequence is CASSRTGLNEKLFF. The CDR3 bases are TGTGCCAGCAGCCGGACAGGCCTCAATGAAAAACTGTTTTTT.